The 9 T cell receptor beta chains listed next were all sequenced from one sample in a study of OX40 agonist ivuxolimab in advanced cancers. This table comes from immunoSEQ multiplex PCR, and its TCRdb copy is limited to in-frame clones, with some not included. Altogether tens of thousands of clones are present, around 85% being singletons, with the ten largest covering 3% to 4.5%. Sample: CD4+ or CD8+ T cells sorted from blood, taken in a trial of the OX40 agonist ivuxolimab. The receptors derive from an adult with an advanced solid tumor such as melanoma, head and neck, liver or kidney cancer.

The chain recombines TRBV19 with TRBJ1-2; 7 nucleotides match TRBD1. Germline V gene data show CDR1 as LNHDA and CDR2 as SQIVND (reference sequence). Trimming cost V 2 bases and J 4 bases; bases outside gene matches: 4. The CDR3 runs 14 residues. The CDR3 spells CASSIKGGGYGYTF. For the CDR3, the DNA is TGTGCCAGTAGTATAAAAGGGGGCGGCTATGGCTACACCTTC.

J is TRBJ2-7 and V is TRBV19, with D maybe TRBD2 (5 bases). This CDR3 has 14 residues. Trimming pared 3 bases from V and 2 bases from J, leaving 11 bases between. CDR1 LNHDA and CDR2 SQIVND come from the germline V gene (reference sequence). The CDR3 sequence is CASSIGLETYEQYF. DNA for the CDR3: TGTGCCAGTAGTATCGGACTGGAAACCTACGAGCAGTACTTC.

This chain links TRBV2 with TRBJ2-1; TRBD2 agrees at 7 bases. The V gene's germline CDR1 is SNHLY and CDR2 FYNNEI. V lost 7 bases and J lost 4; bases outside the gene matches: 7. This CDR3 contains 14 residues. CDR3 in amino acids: CASISPSGYNEQFF. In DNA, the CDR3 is TGTGCCAGCATTTCTCCTAGCGGATACAATGAGCAGTTCTTC.

CDR3 nucleotide sequence: TGTGCCAGCAGCCTCTCCGGGGGGCGAATGGAAAAACTGTTTTTT. Protein sequence: CASSLSGGRMEKLFF. The genes are TRBV7-3 and TRBJ1-4; possible D gene TRBD1, 6 bases. Germline V CDR1 and CDR2: SGHTA, FQGTGA. The CDR3 is 15 residues long. Trimming pared 5 bases from V and 8 bases from J, leaving 18 bases between.

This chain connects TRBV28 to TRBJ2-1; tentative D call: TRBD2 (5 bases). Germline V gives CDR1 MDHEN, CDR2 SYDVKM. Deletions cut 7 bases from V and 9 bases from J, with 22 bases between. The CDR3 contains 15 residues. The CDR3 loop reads CASNSAAGGVSEQFF. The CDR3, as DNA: TGTGCCAGCAACTCGGCAGCAGGAGGAGTATCTGAGCAGTTCTTC.

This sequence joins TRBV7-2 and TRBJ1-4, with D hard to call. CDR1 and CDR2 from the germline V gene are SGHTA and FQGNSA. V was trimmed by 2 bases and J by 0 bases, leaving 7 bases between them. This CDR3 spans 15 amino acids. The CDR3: CASSLSGPTNEKLFF. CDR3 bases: TGTGCCAGCAGCTTAAGCGGCCCAACTAATGAAAAACTGTTTTTT.

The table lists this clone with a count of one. CDR3 region: CASRAGEQFF. CDR3 bases: TGTGCCAGCAGGGCTGGGGAGCAGTTCTTC. This rearrangement joins TRBV6-6 to TRBJ2-1; D is ambiguous. Deletions cut 6 bases from V and 10 bases from J, with 7 bases between. CDR1 is MNHNY and CDR2 is SVGAGI in the germline V gene (reference sequence). The CDR3 runs 10 residues.

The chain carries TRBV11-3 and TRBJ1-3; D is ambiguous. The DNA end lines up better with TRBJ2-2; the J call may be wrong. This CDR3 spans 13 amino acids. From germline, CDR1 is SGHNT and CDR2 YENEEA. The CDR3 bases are TGTGCCAGCAGCCAGGAGAGGACCGGGGAGCTGTTTTTT. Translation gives CASSQERTGELFF.

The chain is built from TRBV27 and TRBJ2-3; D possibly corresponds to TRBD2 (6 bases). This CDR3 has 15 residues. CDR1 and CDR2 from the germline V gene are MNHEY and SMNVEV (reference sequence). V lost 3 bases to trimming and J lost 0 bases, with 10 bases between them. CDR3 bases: TGTGCCAGCAGTTTTTGGGGGGATAGCACAGATACGCAGTATTTT. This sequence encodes CASSFWGDSTDTQYF.